This passage covers 20 T cell receptor beta chains from one sample sequenced in a study of regulatory T cells in long-lasting Graves disease. The time point here: newly diagnosed GD, antithyroid drugs for less than 3 months. TCR sequences were obtained from RNA taken from PBMCs. Arm-PCR of CDR3 regions with iRepertoire HTBI primers generated TCR beta libraries. TCRdb reprocessed the multiplex PCR reads via MiXCR and lists one record per CDR3 protein. The data show roughly 610,000 distinct CDR3 sequences, 16% seen once. The same sample was also used in a study of T cells in Graves' hyperthyroidism and ophthalmopathy.

Material: peripheral blood mononuclear cells (PBMCs), obtained at new diagnosis, from a patient treated with antithyroid drugs. All receptors derive from a woman aged 30 to 39 with Graves disease.

The chain uses TRBV19 and TRBJ2-3; maybe TRBD2 (5 bases). This CDR3 has 13 residues. V was shortened by 9 bases and J by 8 bases, with 18 bases between the two germline ends. CDR1 is LNHDA, CDR2 SQIVND, per germline (reference sequence). CDR3 loop: CASQLGLSFTQYF. The CDR3 nucleotides read TGTGCCAGCCAACTCGGACTGTCCTTTACGCAGTATTTT.

This clonotype was seen many times. The CDR3 bases are TGTGCCAGCAGTACAACTAGCGGGAGACCGTACGAGCAGTACTTC. It encodes CASSTTSGRPYEQYF. The chain is built from TRBV28 and TRBJ2-7; TRBD2 aligns across 11 bases. The germline CDR1 and CDR2 sequences are MDHEN and SYDVKM. The CDR3 is made up of 15 amino acids. V dropped 5 bases and J dropped 4; count of bases not matched to a gene: 7.

This clonotype was recorded many times. The chain couples TRBV3-1 to TRBJ2-3, with D hard to call. This CDR3 has 13 amino acids. Trimming left V 1 base short and J 10 bases short, with 12 bases between. Germline assignment: CDR1 LGHDT and CDR2 YNNKEL (reference sequence). CDR3 sequence reads: CASSQAGGLPQYF. The CDR3 DNA follows: TGTGCCAGCAGCCAAGCAGGCGGTTTACCGCAGTATTTT.

This clonotype was observed at least ten times. V usage is TRBV6-5 and J usage is TRBJ2-1, with unresolved D. V was trimmed by 3 bases and J by 6 bases, leaving 12 bases between them. Germline V gives CDR1 MNHEY, CDR2 SVGAGI. The CDR3 sequence is 14 residues long. CDR3 sequence (DNA): TGTGCCAGCAGTTATGGGATGCTGTCCAATGAGCAGTTCTTC. Translation gives CASSYGMLSNEQFF.

A few counts support this clonotype. The chain uses TRBV20-1 and TRBJ1-2; D is uncertain. CDR3 length: 12 amino acids. Germline-derived CDR1 and CDR2 are DFQATT and SNEGSKA (reference sequence). Trimming removed 6 bases from V and 4 bases from J, with 12 bases in between. The CDR3 loop reads CSARTGVYGYTF. The CDR3 DNA reads as TGCAGTGCCCGGACCGGTGTCTATGGCTACACCTTC.

This clonotype was seen only a few times. The chain carries TRBV10-2 and TRBJ2-5; tentative D call: TRBD1 (6 bases). The CDR3 loop spans 13 amino acids. Trimming removed 4 bases from V and 5 bases from J, with 11 bases in between. Per the germline V gene, CDR1 is WSHSY and CDR2 is SAAADI. CDR3: CASSGTVRETQYF. The CDR3, as DNA: TGCGCCAGCAGTGGGACAGTCAGGGAGACCCAGTACTTC.

The chain combines TRBV19 with TRBJ1-5; the match to TRBD1 covers 7 bases. V shed 3 bases, J shed 1 base, and the junction held 3 bases outside the gene matches. Germline lookup yields CDR1 LNHDA and CDR2 SQIVND (reference sequence). This CDR3 spans 15 amino acids. CDR3 residues: CASSMTGKSNQPQHF. The CDR3 DNA is TGTGCCAGTAGTATGACAGGGAAAAGCAATCAGCCCCAGCATTTT.

This clonotype was seen more than once but under ten times. The chain uses TRBV6-5 and TRBJ2-7; 8 nucleotides agree with TRBD1. The V segment lost 4 bases and the J segment 5 bases; nucleotides outside the gene matches: 10. The CDR3 covers 15 residues. Per the germline V gene, CDR1 is MNHEY and CDR2 is SVGAGI. The CDR3 DNA follows: TGTGCCAGCAGTTCCGTGGGACAGGTTGCCCACGAGCAGTACTTC. It encodes CASSSVGQVAHEQYF.

In its sample, this clonotype was seen a few times. The gene calls are TRBV5-1 and TRBJ2-7, with D possibly being TRBD2 (6 bases). V was cut by 0 bases and J by 2 bases, with 12 bases left in between. CDR3 length equals 15 residues. Germline assignment: CDR1 SGHRS and CDR2 YFSETQ. Here the CDR3 DNA reads TGCGCCAGCAGCTTGGCCGGAGGGAACCCCTACGAGCAGTACTTC. As protein: CASSLAGGNPYEQYF.

This chain uses TRBV5-4 with TRBJ2-5; TRBD1 or TRBD2 may be the D gene (5 bases each). Trimming shortened V by 4 bases and J by 2 bases, and 12 bases separated the two germline ends. Germline CDR1 is SGHNT and CDR2 is YYREEE (reference sequence). The CDR3 loop spans 14 amino acids. CDR3 nucleotide sequence: TGTGCCAGCAGCAATAGGGACGGTCAAGAGACCCAGTACTTC. It encodes CASSNRDGQETQYF.

This clonotype came up many times. The chain is built from TRBV28 and TRBJ1-5; D is uncertain. Germline-derived CDR1 and CDR2 are MDHEN and SYDVKM. Trimming cost V 6 bases and J 3 bases, with 6 bases left between them. The CDR3 covers 12 residues. CDR3 protein: CASRPPNQPQHF. The CDR3 DNA reads as TGTGCCAGCAGGCCACCCAATCAGCCCCAGCATTTT.

About this clonotype itself: The germline gene is not matched at one end of the junction; a read error may be the cause. The CDR3 nucleotides read TGTGCCAGCAGCCGAAGGGGTTCGGAAGAGACCCAGTGCTTC. This codes for CASSRRGSEETQCF. This chain uses TRBV12-3 or TRBV12-4 with TRBJ2-5; perhaps TRBD1 as D (5 bases). CDR3 size: 14 residues.

This clonotype was seen at least ten times. CDR3 DNA sequence: TGTGCCAGCAGTGTTGGACAGGGAACGCTTAAGGGCTACACCTTC. This gives the protein CASSVGQGTLKGYTF. The rearrangement uses TRBV28 and TRBJ1-2; the match to TRBD1 covers 8 bases. Looked up from germline, CDR1 is MDHEN and CDR2 is SYDVKM. The CDR3 loop spans 15 amino acids. Trimming cost V 5 bases and J 8 bases; bases outside gene matches: 13.

This clonotype appeared many times. This chain uses TRBV28 with TRBJ1-6, with no clear D. This CDR3 comprises 20 residues. The V end was cut by 8 bases, the J end by 9 bases, with 35 bases between. The germline CDR1 and CDR2 sequences are MDHEN and SYDVKM. The CDR3 region is CASRRKGPKDLSLSASPLHF. The CDR3 region has the DNA TGTGCCAGCCGTCGAAAGGGCCCAAAGGATTTGTCCCTTTCGGCTTCACCCCTCCACTTT.

This clonotype has more than one count but fewer than ten. CDR3 residues: CASSLLPTASSGNTIYF. CDR3 DNA sequence: TGTGCCAGCAGCCTTCTCCCGACGGCTAGCTCTGGAAACACCATATATTTT. The chain recombines TRBV3-1 with TRBJ1-3; D remains ambiguous. V lost 4 bases and J lost 0, with 16 bases in between. The CDR3 has 17 amino acids. Germline-derived CDR1 and CDR2 are LGHDT and YNNKEL (reference sequence).

This clonotype showed up just a few times. The chain combines TRBV9 with TRBJ1-4; weak D call: TRBD1 (5 bases). The CDR3 spans 14 residues. Trimming took 0 bases from V and 5 from J, leaving 8 bases between them. CDR1 is SGDLS, CDR2 YYNGEE, per germline. CDR3 in amino acids: CASSVGQLNEKLFF. As DNA, the CDR3 is TGTGCCAGCAGCGTAGGACAGCTAAATGAAAAACTGTTTTTT.

This clonotype has a count of ten or more. The CDR3 nucleotides read TGCAGTGCTAGAGGGCGGGGACATGCGAGAGATACGCAGTATTTT. It encodes CSARGRGHARDTQYF. The chain has TRBV20-1 and TRBJ2-3; the D gene could be TRBD1 or TRBD2 (6 bases each). The CDR3 is made up of 15 amino acids. V lost 1 base and J lost 5, with 16 bases in between. Per the germline V gene, CDR1 is DFQATT and CDR2 is SNEGSKA (reference sequence).

With respect to this clonotype: A much larger clone is a single base away; this may be a read error. The chain carries TRBV25-1 and TRBJ2-1; D possibly corresponds to TRBD2 (5 bases). CDR3 length: 14 residues. CDR1 MGHDK and CDR2 SYGVNS come from the germline V gene. The CDR3 loop reads CASSEGSSYSEQFF. CDR3 nucleotide sequence: TGTGCCAGCAGTGAAGGGAGCTCCTACAGTGAGCAGTTCTTC.

This clonotype has at least ten counts. The chain is built from TRBV30 and TRBJ1-2, with TRBD1 identical over 11 bases. The V gene end was trimmed by 3 bases and the J gene end by 4 bases; junction bases not matched to a gene: 7. Germline loops: CDR1 GTSNPN, CDR2 SVGIG (reference sequence). The CDR3 has 15 residues. The CDR3 is CAWSRLGQGVYGYTF. For the CDR3, the DNA is TGTGCCTGGAGCCGGCTGGGACAGGGGGTCTATGGCTACACCTTC.

The chain employs TRBV11-1 and TRBJ2-1, with 9 bases lining up with TRBD2. The CDR3 covers 18 residues. V lost 5 bases and J lost 5; bases outside the gene matches: 16. Per germline, CDR1 SGHAT and CDR2 FQDESV (reference sequence). The CDR3 DNA is TGTGCCAGCAGCCTCCGAAAGATGGGCGGGAGGGCCCACAATGAGCAGTTCTTC. Translation gives CASSLRKMGGRAHNEQFF.